Given below is one T cell receptor beta chain in context. The antigen this receptor binds is unknown. One base away there is no much larger clone; base qualities are not given. The CDR3, from cysteine to phenylalanine, totals 14 residues. Of the read, only the CDR3 DNA is kept; its 42 bases are in frame from base 1. Trimming removed 5 bases from V and 5 bases from J, leaving 15 bases between the germline ends. CDR1 SGHTA and CDR2 FQGTGA were looked up in the germline V gene. The entry originates in a study of early T cells in non-severe SARS-CoV-2 infection (dated by TCRdb to the early 2020s). Regarding the research as a whole: TCR sequencing used bulk RNA from unsorted whole blood, so alpha and beta chains could not be paired.

The study was a case-control design nested within a healthcare worker cohort in London, UK, with weekly nasopharyngeal swab PCR tests and blood sampling. Healthcare workers were recruited between 23 and 31 March 2020, during the week of the UK lockdown, and were followed weekly for up to roughly 15 weeks. The library was prepared using 5' RACE. The data were produced on a NextSeq 500. Unique molecular identifiers were attached to individual cDNA molecules in the TCR library protocol so that sequencing error and PCR bias could be corrected. TCR alpha and beta chains were both sequenced, and the abundances of alpha and beta sequences in each sample were closely correlated with each other. As for how the authors treated the data: Decombinator V4 was used to annotate TCR sequences for V gene, J gene and CDR3. Expanded TCRs were defined as changing significantly between any two time points under a Poisson model with p below 0.0001. TCR abundances were normalised to the total number of TCRs sequenced per sample and expressed as counts per million. MAIT TCRs were defined by TRAV1-2 paired with TRAJ12, TRAJ20 or TRAJ33, and iNKT TCRs by TRAV10 paired with TRAJ18. VDJdb, accessed 1 November 2021, was searched for CMV, EBV and SARS-CoV-2 annotated TCRs, with TCRs annotated for multiple antigens excluded. Using fastp trimming at Q25 and MiXCR clonotype assembly, TCRdb reanalyzed the public sequencing data and kept in-frame beta chains. A single entry per CDR3 protein holds the most common genes and DNA from its merged rows. The V and J calls reflect TCRdb's pipeline rather than the authors' work. The sample table records 63,000 or so distinct CDR3 sequences; about 10% of these occur just once. 5.7% of the sample rests with the top ten.

Results the study describes overall, beyond this receptor: Matching against VDJdb was skewed toward anti-spike CD8 responses, likely underestimated virus-specific expansions, and missed private and CD4 specificities.

The rearrangement joined TRBV7-3 to TRBJ2-5; 6 matching bases give a weak D call of TRBD1. Material: whole blood, obtained at baseline. The TCR originated in an adult who was a healthcare worker with PCR-confirmed SARS-CoV-2 infection or an uninfected control (not recorded which). The CDR3 region: CASSRGPGHETQYF. The nucleotide sequence reads as follows: TGTGCCAGCAGCCGGGGACCGGGACACGAGACCCAGTACTTC.